The 24 T cell receptor beta chains below come from one sample, sequenced in a study of blood T cell repertoires in COVID-19. The repertoire was sequenced with immunoSEQ multiplex PCR; TCRdb's copy has only in-frame clones and lacks some. The sample carries more than 80,000 clones, around 80% recorded once. The sequenced material came from peripheral blood. The receptors were sampled from a man between 45 and 60 years old with active or convalescent COVID-19.

This rearrangement joins TRBV7-9 to TRBJ1-1; 7 bases map to TRBD1. Trimming at V came to 1 base and at J to 1 base, leaving 0 bases not matched to a gene. The CDR3 contains 14 residues. CDR1 and CDR2 (germline): SEHNR, FQNEAQ (reference sequence). Here the CDR3 DNA reads TGTGCCAGCAGCTTAGGGACAGGGAACACTGAAGCTTTCTTT. This codes for CASSLGTGNTEAFF. The full variable domain, in which reference TRBV7-9 and TRBJ1-1 provide the parts outside the CDR3, is DTGVSQNPRHKITKRGQNVTFRCDPISEHNRLYWYRQTLGQGPEFLTYFQNEAQLEKSRLLSDRFSAERPKGSFSTLEIQRTEQGDSAMYLCASSLGTGNTEAFFGQGTRLTVV.

The chain combines TRBV20-1 with TRBJ2-5, with 10 bases aligning to TRBD2. This CDR3 is 16 amino acids long. The germline gives CDR1 DFQATT, CDR2 SNEGSKA (reference sequence). After removal of 3 bases from V and 5 bases from J, the junction contained 12 bases not matched to a gene. In DNA form, the CDR3 reads TGCAGTGCTAGTGCCCTAGCGGGGGAGTTGTGGGAGACCCAGTACTTC. The encoded protein is CSASALAGELWETQYF.

The chain joins TRBV5-4 to TRBJ2-2; 7 nucleotides match TRBD1. The junction had 1 base not matched to a gene; V was cut back by 2 bases and J by 0 bases. The CDR3 totals 15 residues. Germline lookup yields CDR1 SGHNT and CDR2 YYREEE (reference sequence). The CDR3: CASSLTGANTGELFF. CDR3 sequence (DNA): TGTGCCAGCAGCTTAACAGGGGCGAACACCGGGGAGCTGTTTTTT.

The chain uses TRBV12-5 and TRBJ2-2; D possibly corresponds to TRBD1 (6 bases). Trimming stripped 0 bases from V and 1 base from J, with 6 bases between. CDR1 and CDR2 from the germline V gene are LGHNT and FRNRAP. This CDR3 has 15 residues. CDR3: CASGLVQGNTGELFF. CDR3 coding DNA: TGTGCTAGTGGTTTGGTACAGGGGAACACCGGGGAGCTGTTTTTT.

This rearrangement joins TRBV6-1 to TRBJ2-5; the D gene is possibly TRBD1 (6 bases). The CDR3 has 15 amino acids. The V gene's germline CDR1 is MNHNS and CDR2 SASEGT. With 3 bases removed from V and 0 bases from J, the gap between germline ends came to 11 bases. The CDR3 bases are TGTGCCAGCAGTGACGGTACAGGGAACCAAGAGACCCAGTACTTC. Encoded protein: CASSDGTGNQETQYF.

This clone was seen just once. The chain is built from TRBV5-1 and TRBJ2-5, with 10 bases that match TRBD2. This CDR3 has 16 amino acids. CDR1 is SGHRS, CDR2 YFSETQ, per germline. Unmatched junction bases numbered 7, after V lost 0 bases and J lost 5 bases. CDR3 loop: CASSLVASGGSETQYF. As DNA, the CDR3 is TGCGCCAGCAGCTTGGTGGCTAGCGGGGGTTCGGAGACCCAGTACTTC.

The chain combines TRBV27 with TRBJ1-5; D might be TRBD1 (5 bases). The CDR3 spans 15 residues. Trimming removed 4 bases from V and 0 bases from J, with 10 bases in between. Per the germline V gene, CDR1 is MNHEY and CDR2 is SMNVEV (reference sequence). The CDR3 nucleotides read TGTGCCAGCAGTTCAGACAGTTATAGCAATCAGCCCCAGCATTTT. Translation gives CASSSDSYSNQPQHF.

The chain uses TRBV5-1 and TRBJ1-1; the D gene is possibly TRBD1 (5 bases). Germline CDR1 is SGHRS and CDR2 is YFSETQ. Trimming removed 6 bases at V and 0 bases at J, with 9 bases between. The CDR3 consists of 13 residues. CDR3 bases: TGCGCCAGCATGGGGGGACTGAACACTGAAGCTTTCTTT. Encoded protein: CASMGGLNTEAFF.

The chain uses TRBV15 and TRBJ2-5; D is unclear. The V end was cut by 0 bases, the J end by 1 base, with 9 bases between. This CDR3 is 15 amino acids long. Looked up from germline, CDR1 is LNHNV and CDR2 is YYDKDF (reference sequence). The CDR3 sequence: CATSRDPSSQETQYF. In DNA form, the CDR3 reads TGTGCCACCAGCAGAGATCCTAGTTCCCAAGAGACCCAGTACTTC.

Here the CDR3 DNA reads TGTGCCACCAGCCCCCGATTGGAAGGAACTAATGGCTACACCTTC. This gives the protein CATSPRLEGTNGYTF. The chain uses TRBV15 and TRBJ1-2; no firm D call. Per the germline V gene, CDR1 is LNHNV and CDR2 is YYDKDF (reference sequence). The CDR3 sequence is 15 residues long. V dropped 5 bases and J dropped 6 bases, with 19 bases sitting between them.

The chain combines TRBV19 with TRBJ2-5; 9 nucleotides align to TRBD2. V lost 5 bases and J lost 1; bases outside the gene matches: 5. CDR3 size: 15 residues. The germline gives CDR1 LNHDA, CDR2 SQIVND (reference sequence). The CDR3 reads CASSERGVPQETQYF. In DNA, the CDR3 is TGTGCCAGTAGTGAGCGGGGGGTTCCCCAAGAGACCCAGTACTTC.

This rearrangement joins TRBV19 to TRBJ2-2; 11 positions match TRBD1. Trimming cost V 10 bases and J 5 bases; bases outside gene matches: 6. CDR1 LNHDA and CDR2 SQIVND come from the germline V gene (reference sequence). This CDR3 spans 14 amino acids. The CDR3 sequence is CAIGQGAVTGELFF. Written as DNA, the CDR3 is TGTGCCATAGGACAGGGGGCGGTTACCGGGGAGCTGTTTTTT.

The rearrangement uses TRBV18 and TRBJ2-1, with 9 bases that match TRBD2. Germline values: CDR1 KGHSH, CDR2 LQKENI. V lost 1 base and J lost 8; bases outside the gene matches: 6. The CDR3 loop spans 15 amino acids. This CDR3 reads CASSPRGGGKDEQFF. CDR3 DNA sequence: TGTGCCAGCTCACCACGCGGGGGGGGGAAAGATGAGCAGTTCTTC.

The rearrangement uses TRBV19 and TRBJ2-7, with 9 bases aligning to TRBD1. The CDR3 is 15 residues long. V gave up 6 bases and J gave up 5 bases; unmatched junction bases: 11. Germline values: CDR1 LNHDA, CDR2 SQIVND (reference sequence). The CDR3 spells CASRQPGQGRDEQYF. CDR3 nucleotides: TGTGCCAGTAGGCAACCGGGACAGGGACGGGACGAGCAGTACTTC.

This clone was counted between two and nine times. CDR3 sequence (DNA): TGTGCCAGCAGCTTAGAACGGGGTTCCAATGAGCAGTTCTTC. Translation gives CASSLERGSNEQFF. This chain uses TRBV7-2 with TRBJ2-1, with TRBD2 as a possible D gene (5 bases). The CDR3 has 14 residues. The ends were cut back, 1 base at V and 6 bases at J, with 10 bases in the middle. Germline CDR1 is SGHTA and CDR2 is FQGNSA.

V gene TRBV10-3 combines with J gene TRBJ2-5, with TRBD2 as a possible D gene (5 bases). Germline V gene data show CDR1 as ENHRY and CDR2 as SYGVKD. Trimming stripped 2 bases from V and 1 base from J, with 23 bases between. The CDR3 runs to 19 residues. This chain's CDR3 is CAISEKLGLTKNPQETQYF. The DNA for the CDR3 is TGTGCCATCAGTGAGAAATTAGGACTTACTAAGAACCCCCAAGAGACCCAGTACTTC.

The V call is TRBV21-1, the J call TRBJ1-5; TRBD1, the table's D call, lacks a check against the DNA. TRBV21-1 is tagged as a pseudogene. The CDR3 consists of 14 residues. CDR3 sequence (DNA): TGTGCCAGCAGCTTCGACAGGGAAGGGCAGCCCCAGCATTTT. As protein: CASSFDREGQPQHF.

This clone was counted a single time. The chain combines TRBV10-3 with TRBJ1-5; TRBD1 aligns across 9 bases. Germline V gene lookup returns CDR1 ENHRY and CDR2 SYGVKD. This CDR3 is 15 amino acids long. The trim removed 6 bases at V and 5 bases at J, leaving 8 bases unmatched. CDR3 nucleotide sequence: TGTGCCATCAGCCCGGGACAGGGAAGCGATCAGCCCCAGCATTTT. As protein: CAISPGQGSDQPQHF.

The chain is built from TRBV28 and TRBJ2-5, with 7 bases identical to TRBD1. J lost 5 bases, V lost 9 bases, and 6 bases had no gene match. CDR1 is MDHEN, CDR2 SYDVKM, per germline. The CDR3 has 12 residues. The CDR3: CASLQGTETQYF. The CDR3 coding sequence is TGTGCCAGTCTACAGGGGACGGAGACCCAGTACTTC. Using reference TRBV28 and TRBJ2-5 for the parts outside the CDR3, the full variable domain is DVKVTQSSRYLVKRTGEKVFLECVQDMDHENMFWYRQDPGLGLRLIYFSYDVKMKEKGDIPEGYSVSREKKERFSLILESASTNQTSMYLCASLQGTETQYFGPGTRLLVL.

The chain links TRBV7-2 to TRBJ1-6, with D possibly TRBD1 on 5 matching bases. The CDR3 length is 14 residues. The germline gives CDR1 SGHTA, CDR2 FQGNSA. Trimming pared 3 bases from V and 11 bases from J, leaving 14 bases between. The CDR3 nucleotides read TGTGCCAGCAGCTTCCGGGACTTAGAAACACCCCTCCACTTT. It codes for CASSFRDLETPLHF.

The gene calls are TRBV28 and TRBJ2-7; weak D call: TRBD1 (5 bases). The CDR3 consists of 14 residues. V lost 7 bases and J 2 bases, leaving 15 bases between the germline ends. In germline, CDR1 is MDHEN, CDR2 SYDVKM. CDR3 DNA sequence: TGTGCCAGCACTGCCCCAGGGATCCCCTACGAGCAGTACGTC. It translates to CASTAPGIPYEQYV.

The chain has TRBV4-1 and TRBJ2-1; 7 nucleotides line up with TRBD1. Germline V gene sequence: CDR1 MGHRA, CDR2 YSYEKL. This CDR3 region has 14 residues. The V segment lost 2 bases and the J segment 9 bases; nucleotides outside the gene matches: 7. The CDR3 spells CASSQTRDRGEQFF. As DNA, the CDR3 is TGCGCCAGCAGCCAAACCCGGGACAGAGGTGAGCAGTTCTTC.

The chain couples TRBV6-5 to TRBJ1-4, with TRBD1 as a possible D gene (6 bases). This CDR3 is 15 amino acids long. V dropped 8 bases and J dropped 9 bases, with 22 bases sitting between them. CDR1 and CDR2 (germline): MNHEY, SVGAGI. The CDR3 DNA is TGTGCCAGCCTTGACTGGCAGGGGCTCGGTCAAAAACTGTTTTTT. It yields the protein CASLDWQGLGQKLFF.

This chain links TRBV6-6 with TRBJ2-7; D is unclear. This CDR3 contains 14 residues. The V and J ends lost 0 bases and 3 bases respectively, with 9 bases between them. Germline V lookup: CDR1 MNHNY, CDR2 SVGAGI (reference sequence). CDR3 sequence (DNA): TGTGCCAGCAGTTACTCCCCCTCCGGCTACGAGCAGTACTTC. Its translation: CASSYSPSGYEQYF.